One and the same sample provided the 16 T cell receptor beta chains below, sequenced in a study of T cell repertoires in cytomegalovirus infection. These TCRs' antigens remain unknown. TCRdb passed the reads through MiXCR, listing each CDR3 protein once. This table holds 140,000 to 150,000 distinct CDR3 sequences, roughly 32% found once. Sequencing was performed on CD8+ T cells from cultured PBMCs, taken from culture after CMV antigen stimulation. The source is a human donor in good health (CMV status not recorded). Some clones in this sample may be carry-over from other donors' samples.

The chain joins TRBV24-1 to TRBJ2-3; possibly TRBD1 for D (6 bases). Trimming cost V 0 bases and J 6 bases, with 6 bases left between them. This CDR3 is 13 amino acids long. CDR1 is KGHDR, CDR2 SFDVKD, per germline. CDR3 sequence reads: CATSDLQGDTQYF. CDR3 coding DNA: TGTGCCACCAGTGATTTGCAGGGGGATACGCAGTATTTT.

This clonotype was observed a handful of times. The J gene is TRBJ2-7, the V gene TRBV5-1; 14 bases are a match to TRBD2. The V gene's germline CDR1 is SGHRS and CDR2 YFSETQ. The junction had 12 bases not matched to a gene; V was cut back by 4 bases and J by 0 bases. The CDR3 length is 19 residues. CDR3 nucleotides: TGCGCCAGCAGCCTGGGAGGACTAGCGGGGGGCCTGAGCTCCTACGAGCAGTACTTC. Translated, it gives CASSLGGLAGGLSSYEQYF. The full variable domain, in which reference TRBV5-1 and TRBJ2-7 provide the parts outside the CDR3, is KAGVTQTPRYLIKTRGQQVTLSCSPISGHRSVSWYQQTPGQGLQFLFEYFSETQRNKGNFPGRFSGRQFSNSRSEMNVSTLELGDSALYLCASSLGGLAGGLSSYEQYFGPGTRLTVT.

This clonotype was found a few times. The rearrangement links TRBV7-9 to TRBJ2-7, with 12 bases lining up with TRBD2. The CDR3 runs to 16 residues. Germline values: CDR1 SEHNR, CDR2 FQNEAQ (reference sequence). Germline trimming cut 2 bases from V and 5 bases from J; bases unmatched to any gene: 7. CDR3 sequence (DNA): TGTGCCAGCAGCTTATTCCTAGCGGGGGGGCGCGACGAGCAGTACTTC. Its translation is CASSLFLAGGRDEQYF.

This chain joins TRBV28 and TRBJ1-5; a weak D match, TRBD1 (6 bases). Looked up from germline, CDR1 is MDHEN and CDR2 is SYDVKM. The CDR3 has 14 amino acids. Trimming left V 7 bases short and J 1 base short, with 11 bases between. The CDR3 DNA reads as TGTGCCAGCACAGGGGTCCACAGCAATCAGCCCCAGCATTTT. Translating gives CASTGVHSNQPQHF. The full variable domain, completed using reference TRBV28 and TRBJ1-5, is DVKVTQSSRYLVKRTGEKVFLECVQDMDHENMFWYRQDPGLGLRLIYFSYDVKMKEKGDIPEGYSVSREKKERFSLILESASTNQTSMYLCASTGVHSNQPQHFGDGTRLSIL.

This clonotype was recorded a few times. The gene calls are TRBV27 and TRBJ2-5; 11 bases agree with TRBD2. This CDR3 comprises 14 residues. Trimming cost V 5 bases and J 5 bases; bases outside gene matches: 4. Germline CDR1 and CDR2: MNHEY and SMNVEV (reference sequence). The CDR3 protein is CASSELAGVETQYF. Here the CDR3 DNA reads TGTGCCAGCAGTGAACTAGCGGGGGTTGAGACCCAGTACTTC.

This clonotype was detected only a few times. The chain joins TRBV6-5 to TRBJ2-7; weak D call: TRBD2 (5 bases). With 0 bases removed from V and 2 bases from J, the gap between germline ends came to 8 bases. Germline loops: CDR1 MNHEY, CDR2 SVGAGI. The CDR3 has 14 amino acids. The CDR3 region is CASSYSEAPYEQYF. The DNA for the CDR3 is TGTGCCAGCAGTTACTCGGAGGCCCCCTACGAGCAGTACTTC.

The V and J genes are TRBV11-2 and TRBJ1-5, with 7 bases fitting TRBD1. Germline V gene data show CDR1 as SGHAT and CDR2 as FQNNGV. Trimming took 4 bases from V and 2 from J; bases not matched to a gene: 8. The CDR3 runs 16 residues. This CDR3 reads CASSSSAGGGNQPQHF. The CDR3 bases are TGTGCCAGCAGCTCGTCGGCAGGGGGTGGCAATCAGCCCCAGCATTTT. Combining the CDR3 with reference TRBV11-2 and TRBJ1-5 gives the whole variable domain EAGVAQSPRYKIIEKRQSVAFWCNPISGHATLYWYQQILGQGPKLLIQFQNNGVVDDSQLPKDRFSAERLKGVDSTLKIQPAKLEDSAVYLCASSSSAGGGNQPQHFGDGTRLSIL.

The gene calls are TRBV27 and TRBJ2-7; D is unclear. The length of the CDR3 is 14 residues. V lost 0 bases and J 2 bases, leaving 8 bases between the germline ends. Germline lookup yields CDR1 MNHEY and CDR2 SMNVEV (reference sequence). CDR3 amino acids: CASSLSAGTYEQYF. The CDR3 DNA follows: TGTGCCAGCAGTTTATCGGCCGGCACCTACGAGCAGTACTTC.

This clonotype has more than one count but fewer than ten. V and J are TRBV15 and TRBJ1-1, with D possibly being TRBD1 (6 bases). Germline V gene data show CDR1 as LNHNV and CDR2 as YYDKDF (reference sequence). Trimming took 4 bases from V and 5 from J, leaving 17 bases between them. This CDR3 is built from 15 residues. CDR3 nucleotides: TGTGCCACCAGCATCATCCCGGGGGCTCGTACTGAAGCTTTCTTT. Translation: CATSIIPGARTEAFF.

Only a few counts were recorded for this clonotype. The rearrangement uses TRBV27 and TRBJ2-7; TRBD2 matches at 11 bases. CDR1 is MNHEY, CDR2 SMNVEV, per germline (reference sequence). J gave up 3 bases and V 5 bases, and 3 bases lay outside the gene matches. This CDR3 has 14 residues. CDR3 DNA: TGTGCCAGCAGTATAGCGGGGGGGCTCTACGAGCAGTACTTC. Translated, it gives CASSIAGGLYEQYF.

This sequence joins TRBV13 and TRBJ1-2, with TRBD1 as a possible D gene (5 bases). CDR1 is PRHDT, CDR2 FYEKMQ, per germline (reference sequence). V was clipped by 0 bases and J by 7 bases, with 21 bases between them. The CDR3 has 17 amino acids. The CDR3, as DNA: TGTGCCAGCAGCTTAGGGTTCGGGGCCGAGATAAGCTCTGGCTACACCTTC. Amino acids: CASSLGFGAEISSGYTF.

The V and J genes are TRBV7-6 and TRBJ2-7; D perhaps matches TRBD2 (5 bases). Trimming shortened V by 5 bases and J by 3 bases, and 11 bases separated the two germline ends. The CDR3 totals 13 residues. Per the germline V gene, CDR1 is SGHVS and CDR2 is FNYEAQ. The CDR3 reads CASSPSGYYEQYF. As DNA, the CDR3 is TGTGCCAGCAGCCCCTCGGGGTACTACGAGCAGTACTTC.

Here the CDR3 DNA reads TGTGCCAGCAGCTTGTGGGGGGGCGAGGCTGAAGCTTTCTTT. Translated, it gives CASSLWGGEAEAFF. The V and J genes are TRBV5-5 and TRBJ1-1; TRBD1 is a possible D gene (6 bases). Germline CDR1 and CDR2: SGHKS and YYEKEE (reference sequence). CDR3 size: 14 residues. The germline V and J ends were trimmed by 1 base and 6 bases, with 13 bases remaining between them.

The chain uses TRBV7-6 and TRBJ2-1; 12 bases fit TRBD2. The CDR3 is made up of 19 amino acids. CDR1 is SGHVS and CDR2 is FNYEAQ in the germline V gene. With V trimmed by 4 bases and J by 4 bases, 14 bases remained unmatched. CDR3 in DNA: TGTGCCAGCAGCTCTAGCGGGGGGGAGGGATTACGGGGTTACAATGAGCAGTTCTTC. It codes for CASSSSGGEGLRGYNEQFF.

This clonotype was recorded a few times. The chain joins TRBV4-1 to TRBJ1-1; maybe TRBD1 (5 bases). This CDR3 is 14 amino acids long. V was clipped by 1 base and J by 8 bases, with 14 bases between them. Per germline, CDR1 MGHRA and CDR2 YSYEKL. The DNA for the CDR3 is TGCGCCAGCAGCCAAGGAAGGGGCCTGGGGGAAGCTTTCTTT. This sequence encodes CASSQGRGLGEAFF.

There are many counts of this clonotype. The chain employs TRBV2 and TRBJ2-3; TRBD2 is a possible D gene (5 bases). CDR3 size: 14 residues. Germline V CDR1 and CDR2: SNHLY, FYNNEI. Deletions cut 4 bases from V and 4 bases from J, with 12 bases between. The CDR3 nucleotides are TGTGCCAGCAGTGTGGGAGCGTTGGCAGATACGCAGTATTTT. Amino acid sequence: CASSVGALADTQYF.